This T cell receptor beta chain was sequenced during a study of T cell repertoires in aging, cancer and after chemotherapy. In the study overall: Repeat sampling of healthy donors over several months to years showed clear clonal overlap.

Rearranged V-D-J TRB sequences were amplified with a mixed TRB-A/B primer pool. Via MiXCR, TCRdb re-called the multiplex PCR reads, giving one row per CDR3 protein. Of about 4,800 distinct CDR3 sequences listed, under 25% were seen once; the top ten hold about 10%. This clonotype ranks as medium-sized. Amplification of TCR beta used genomic DNA extracted from peripheral blood. The ends were cut back, 5 bases at V and 3 bases at J, with 10 bases in the middle. The CDR3 contains 13 residues. Germline CDR1 is MNHEY and CDR2 is SVGEGT. This TCR was sampled from a human donor in good health. The donor label of this sample is uncertain. Sequenced input: blood. The chain has TRBV6-2 or TRBV6-3 and TRBJ2-5; D possibly corresponds to TRBD2 (5 bases). CDR3 sequence reads: CASSRGQEETQYF. CDR3 in DNA: TGTGCCAGCAGTCGGGGTCAGGAAGAGACCCAGTACTTC.